Sequencing of this T cell receptor (beta chain) was carried out in a study of CD8+ T cells in alopecia areata. About the research overall: Female C3H/HeJ mice aged about 7-10 weeks received skin from roughly 6-12-month-old C3H/HeJ donors with spontaneous alopecia.

J was trimmed by 1 base and V by 1 base; bases with no gene match: 3. The germline V gene has CDR1 FNHDT and CDR2 SITEND (reference sequence). This CDR3 has 16 amino acids. General study findings and limits: The study found higher clonality in lesional than normal scalp, especially in alopecia totalis/universalis. Sequence data from scalp samples additionally include resident alphabeta T cells of normal skin. With patients, TCR sharing proved less clear than in mice, a difference possibly related to HLA.

In this sample, this clone turned up a few times. Its antigen is currently unknown. Gene and germline names: mouse. The read finishes 4 residues shy of the CDR3 end, and the germline J gene is used to complete it. RNA was isolated and reverse transcribed to cDNA, the sequencing template. Clones were sequenced by immunoSEQ multiplex PCR, and TCRdb holds only the in-frame ones, with some missing. The sample contains over 250,000 clones, none of them singletons. A sort of pooled cutaneous lymph node cells used CD4, CD8alpha, NKG2D, NKG2ACE and other stains. Material for sequencing was CD4+ T cells sorted from a lymph node. The TCR sequence derives from a C3H/HeJ mouse with alopecia areata. Mouse strain MHC haplotype: H2-k. The chain recombines TRBV19 with TRBJ2-2, with 8 positions matching TRBD2. The CDR3 loop reads CASSIRGGLNTGQLYF. The DNA read from the CDR3 is TGTGCCAGCAGTATAAGGGGGGGCCTAAACACCGGG.